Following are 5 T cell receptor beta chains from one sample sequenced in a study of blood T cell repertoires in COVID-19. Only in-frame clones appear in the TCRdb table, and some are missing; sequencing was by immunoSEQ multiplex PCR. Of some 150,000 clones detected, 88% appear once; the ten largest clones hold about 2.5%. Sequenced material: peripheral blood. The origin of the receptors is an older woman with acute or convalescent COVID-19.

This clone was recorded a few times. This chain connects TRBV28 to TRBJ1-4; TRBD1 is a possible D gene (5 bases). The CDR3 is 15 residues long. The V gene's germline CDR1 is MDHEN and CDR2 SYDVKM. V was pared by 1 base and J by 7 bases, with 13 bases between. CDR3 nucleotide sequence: TGTGCCAGCAGTTTATCCGGGGGATTGGGTGAAAAACTGTTTTTT. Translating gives CASSLSGGLGEKLFF.

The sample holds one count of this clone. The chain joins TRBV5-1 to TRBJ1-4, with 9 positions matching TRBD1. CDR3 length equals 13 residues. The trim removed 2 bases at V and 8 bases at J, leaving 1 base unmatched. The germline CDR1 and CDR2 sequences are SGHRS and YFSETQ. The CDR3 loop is CASSFGTGEKLFF. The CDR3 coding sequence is TGCGCCAGCAGCTTCGGGACAGGGGAAAAACTGTTTTTT. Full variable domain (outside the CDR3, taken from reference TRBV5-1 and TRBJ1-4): KAGVTQTPRYLIKTRGQQVTLSCSPISGHRSVSWYQQTPGQGLQFLFEYFSETQRNKGNFPGRFSGRQFSNSRSEMNVSTLELGDSALYLCASSFGTGEKLFFGSGTQLSVL.

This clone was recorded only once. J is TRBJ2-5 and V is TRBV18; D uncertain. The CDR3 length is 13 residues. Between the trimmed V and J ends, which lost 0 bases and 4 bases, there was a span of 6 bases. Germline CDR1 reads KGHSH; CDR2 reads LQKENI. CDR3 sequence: CASSPPSIETQYF. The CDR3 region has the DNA TGTGCCAGCTCACCACCTAGCATAGAGACCCAGTACTTC.

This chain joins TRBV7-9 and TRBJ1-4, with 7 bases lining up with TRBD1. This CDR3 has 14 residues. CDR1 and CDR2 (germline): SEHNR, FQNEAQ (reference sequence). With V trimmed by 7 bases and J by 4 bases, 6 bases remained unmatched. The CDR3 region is CASTRQGLNEKLFF. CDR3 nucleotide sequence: TGTGCCAGCACCCGACAGGGCCTTAATGAAAAACTGTTTTTT.

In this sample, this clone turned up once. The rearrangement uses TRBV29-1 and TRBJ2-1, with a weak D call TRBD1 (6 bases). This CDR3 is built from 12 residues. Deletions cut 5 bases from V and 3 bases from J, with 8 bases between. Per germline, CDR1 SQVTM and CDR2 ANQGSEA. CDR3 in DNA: TGCAGCGTTATACAGGGCTACAATGAGCAGTTCTTC. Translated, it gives CSVIQGYNEQFF.